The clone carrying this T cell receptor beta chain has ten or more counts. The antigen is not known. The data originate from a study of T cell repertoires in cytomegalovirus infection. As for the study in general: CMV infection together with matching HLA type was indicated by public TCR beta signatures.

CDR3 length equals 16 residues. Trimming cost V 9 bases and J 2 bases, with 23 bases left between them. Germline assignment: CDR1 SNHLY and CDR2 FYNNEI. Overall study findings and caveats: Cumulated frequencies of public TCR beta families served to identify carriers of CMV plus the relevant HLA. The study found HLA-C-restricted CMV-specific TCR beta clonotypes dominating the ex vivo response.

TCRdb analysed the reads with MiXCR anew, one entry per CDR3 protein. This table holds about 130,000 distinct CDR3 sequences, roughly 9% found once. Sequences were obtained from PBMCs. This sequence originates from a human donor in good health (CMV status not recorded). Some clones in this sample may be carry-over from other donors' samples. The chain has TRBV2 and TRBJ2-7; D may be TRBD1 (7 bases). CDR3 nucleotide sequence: TGTGCCAGAGAGGGGGGAGTCCGGGACAGTACCTACGAGCAGTACTTC. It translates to CAREGGVRDSTYEQYF.